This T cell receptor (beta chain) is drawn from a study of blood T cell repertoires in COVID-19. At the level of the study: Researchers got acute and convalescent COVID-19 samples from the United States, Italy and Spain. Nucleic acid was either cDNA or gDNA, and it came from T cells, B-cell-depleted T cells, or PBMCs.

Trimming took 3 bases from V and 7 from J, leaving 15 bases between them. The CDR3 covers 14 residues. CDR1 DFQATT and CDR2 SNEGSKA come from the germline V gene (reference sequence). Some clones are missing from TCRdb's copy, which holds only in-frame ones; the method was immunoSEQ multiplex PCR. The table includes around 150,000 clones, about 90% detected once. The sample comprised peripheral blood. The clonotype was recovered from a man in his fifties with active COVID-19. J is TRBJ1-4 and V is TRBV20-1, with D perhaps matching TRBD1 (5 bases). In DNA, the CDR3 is TGCAGTGCTAGTATCGGGACTAGGGGTGAAAAACTGTTTTTT. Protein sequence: CSASIGTRGEKLFF.